This paragraph reports one T cell receptor beta chain. Arm-PCR of CDR3 regions and iRepertoire HTBI primers were the basis on which TCR beta libraries were built. Via MiXCR, TCRdb re-called the multiplex PCR reads, giving one row per CDR3 protein. The profile shows about 470,000 distinct CDR3 sequences, around 21% of them singletons. The sample is drawn from a study of regulatory T cells in long-lasting Graves disease. Time point described: persistent/refractory GD, antithyroid drugs over 5 years with positive TRAb. Extracted RNA from PBMCs served as the source of the TCR library. The V gene end was trimmed by 3 bases and the J gene end by 4 bases; junction bases not matched to a gene: 8. Germline V gene lookup returns CDR1 SQVTM and CDR2 ANQGSEA. The CDR3 spans 14 residues.

The gene calls are TRBV29-1 and TRBJ2-7; 8 bases are a match to TRBD2. This specimen consisted of peripheral blood mononuclear cells (PBMCs), obtained when the disease was refractory, from a patient treated with antithyroid drugs. The receptor's source is a female donor with Graves disease. The CDR3 region is CSVEGGTRPYEQYF. As DNA, the CDR3 is TGCAGCGTTGAGGGGGGGACTAGACCTTACGAGCAGTACTTC.